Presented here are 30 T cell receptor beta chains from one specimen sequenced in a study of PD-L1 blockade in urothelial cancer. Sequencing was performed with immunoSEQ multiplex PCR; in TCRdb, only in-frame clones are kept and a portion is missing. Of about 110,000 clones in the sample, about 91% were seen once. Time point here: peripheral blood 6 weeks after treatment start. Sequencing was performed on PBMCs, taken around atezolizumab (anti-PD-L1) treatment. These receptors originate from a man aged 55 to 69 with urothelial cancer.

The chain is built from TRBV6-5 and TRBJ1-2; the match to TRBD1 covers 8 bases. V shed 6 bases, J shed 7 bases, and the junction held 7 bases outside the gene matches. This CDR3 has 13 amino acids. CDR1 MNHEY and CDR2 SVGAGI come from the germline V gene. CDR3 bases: TGTGCCAGCAGACAAGGACAGGGCGGTGGCTACACCTTC. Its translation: CASRQGQGGGYTF.

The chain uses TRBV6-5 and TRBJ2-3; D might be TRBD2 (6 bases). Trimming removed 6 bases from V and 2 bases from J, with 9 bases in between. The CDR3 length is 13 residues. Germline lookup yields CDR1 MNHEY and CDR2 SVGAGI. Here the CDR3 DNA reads TGTGCCAGCAGGAGGGACTTCACAGATACGCAGTATTTT. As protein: CASRRDFTDTQYF.

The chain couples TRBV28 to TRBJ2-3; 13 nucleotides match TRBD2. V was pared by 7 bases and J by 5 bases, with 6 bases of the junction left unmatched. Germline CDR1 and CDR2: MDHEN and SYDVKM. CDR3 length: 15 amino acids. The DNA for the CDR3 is TGTGCCAGCAAAGGACTAGCGGGAGCTATAGATACGCAGTATTTT. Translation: CASKGLAGAIDTQYF. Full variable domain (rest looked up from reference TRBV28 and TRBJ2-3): DVKVTQSSRYLVKRTGEKVFLECVQDMDHENMFWYRQDPGLGLRLIYFSYDVKMKEKGDIPEGYSVSREKKERFSLILESASTNQTSMYLCASKGLAGAIDTQYFGPGTRLTVL.

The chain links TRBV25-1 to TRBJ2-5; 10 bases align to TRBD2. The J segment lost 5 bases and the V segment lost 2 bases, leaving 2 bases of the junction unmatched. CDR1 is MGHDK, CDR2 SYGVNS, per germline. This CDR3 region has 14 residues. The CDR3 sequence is CASSELAGVETQYF. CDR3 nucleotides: TGTGCCAGCAGTGAACTAGCGGGGGTGGAGACCCAGTACTTC.

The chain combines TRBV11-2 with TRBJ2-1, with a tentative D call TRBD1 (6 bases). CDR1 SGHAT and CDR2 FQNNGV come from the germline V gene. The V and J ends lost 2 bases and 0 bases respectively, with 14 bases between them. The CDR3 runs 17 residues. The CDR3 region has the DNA TGTGCCAGCAGCTTATTGGGGGCGCCCAGCTCCTACAATGAGCAGTTCTTC. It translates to CASSLLGAPSSYNEQFF.

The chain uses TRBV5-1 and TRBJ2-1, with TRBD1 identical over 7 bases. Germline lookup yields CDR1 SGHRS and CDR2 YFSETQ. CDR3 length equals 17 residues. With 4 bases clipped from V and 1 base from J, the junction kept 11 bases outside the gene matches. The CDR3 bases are TGCGCCAGCAGCCTGCTAGTGGGACAGAGTTCCTACAATGAGCAGTTCTTC. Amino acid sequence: CASSLLVGQSSYNEQFF.

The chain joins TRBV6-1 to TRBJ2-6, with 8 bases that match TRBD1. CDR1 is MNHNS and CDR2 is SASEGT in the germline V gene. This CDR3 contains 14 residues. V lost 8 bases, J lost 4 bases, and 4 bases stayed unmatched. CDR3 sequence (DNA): TGTGCCAGCGGACAGGGAACCGGGGCCAACGTCCTGACTTTC. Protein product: CASGQGTGANVLTF.

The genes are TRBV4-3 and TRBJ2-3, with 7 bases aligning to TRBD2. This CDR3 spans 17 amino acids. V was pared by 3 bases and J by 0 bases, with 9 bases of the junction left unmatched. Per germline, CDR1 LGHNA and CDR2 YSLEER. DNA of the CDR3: TGCGCCAGCAGCCAGTCCCTGGCTAGCGGCAGCACAGATACGCAGTATTTT. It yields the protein CASSQSLASGSTDTQYF.

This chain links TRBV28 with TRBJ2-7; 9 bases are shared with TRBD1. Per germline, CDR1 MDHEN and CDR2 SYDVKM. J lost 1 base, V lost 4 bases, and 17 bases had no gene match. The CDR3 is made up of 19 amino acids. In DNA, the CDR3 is TGTGCCAGCAGTTCGAGCGACTTAGGACAGGGGCCCGTTTCCTACGAGCAGTACTTC. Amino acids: CASSSSDLGQGPVSYEQYF. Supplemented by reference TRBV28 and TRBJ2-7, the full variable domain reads DVKVTQSSRYLVKRTGEKVFLECVQDMDHENMFWYRQDPGLGLRLIYFSYDVKMKEKGDIPEGYSVSREKKERFSLILESASTNQTSMYLCASSSSDLGQGPVSYEQYFGPGTRLTVT.

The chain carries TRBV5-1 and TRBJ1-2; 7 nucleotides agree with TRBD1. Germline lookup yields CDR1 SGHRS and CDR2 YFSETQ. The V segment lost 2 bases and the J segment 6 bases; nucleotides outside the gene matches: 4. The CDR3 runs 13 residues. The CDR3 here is CASSLDRADGYTF. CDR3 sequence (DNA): TGCGCCAGCAGCTTAGACAGGGCGGATGGCTACACCTTC.

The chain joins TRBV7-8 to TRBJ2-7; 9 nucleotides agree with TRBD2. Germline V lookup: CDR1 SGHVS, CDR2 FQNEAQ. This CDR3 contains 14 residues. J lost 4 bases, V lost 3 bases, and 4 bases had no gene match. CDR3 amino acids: CASSFSRGGYEQYF. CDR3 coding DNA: TGTGCCAGCAGCTTTTCGCGGGGGGGATACGAGCAGTACTTC.

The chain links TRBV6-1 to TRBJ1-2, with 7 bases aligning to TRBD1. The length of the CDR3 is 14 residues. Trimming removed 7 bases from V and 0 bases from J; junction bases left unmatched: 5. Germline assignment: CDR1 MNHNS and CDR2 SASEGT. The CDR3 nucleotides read TGTGCCAGCACTGTGACAGGGTCTAACTATGGCTACACCTTC. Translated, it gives CASTVTGSNYGYTF.

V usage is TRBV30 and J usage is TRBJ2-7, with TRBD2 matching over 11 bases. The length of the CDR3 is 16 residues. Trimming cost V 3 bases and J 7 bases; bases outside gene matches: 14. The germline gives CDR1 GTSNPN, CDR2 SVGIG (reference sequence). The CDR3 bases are TGTGCCTGGAGGACAGGTAAACTAGCGGGAGCTGAGGAGCAGTACTTC. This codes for CAWRTGKLAGAEEQYF.

The CDR3 loop is CASSFGEATYGYTF. The CDR3 nucleotides are TGCGCCAGCAGCTTCGGGGAGGCAACCTATGGCTACACCTTC. V gene TRBV5-1 combines with J gene TRBJ1-2; D remains unclear. CDR1 is SGHRS and CDR2 is YFSETQ in the germline V gene. The CDR3 consists of 14 residues. Trimming left V 2 bases short and J 4 bases short, with 12 bases between.

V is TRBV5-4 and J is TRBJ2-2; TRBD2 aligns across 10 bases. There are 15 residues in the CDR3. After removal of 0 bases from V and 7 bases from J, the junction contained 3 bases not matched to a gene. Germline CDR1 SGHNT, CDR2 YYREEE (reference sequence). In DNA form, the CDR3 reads TGTGCCAGCAGCTTGGAGCGGGGGGGCGGCGGGGAGCTGTTTTTT. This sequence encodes CASSLERGGGGELFF.

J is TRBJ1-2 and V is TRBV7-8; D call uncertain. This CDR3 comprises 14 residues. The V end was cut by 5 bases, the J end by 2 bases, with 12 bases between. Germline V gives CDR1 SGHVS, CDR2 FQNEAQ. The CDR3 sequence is CASSDTSQNYGYTF. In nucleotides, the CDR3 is TGTGCCAGCAGCGATACATCGCAGAACTATGGCTACACCTTC.

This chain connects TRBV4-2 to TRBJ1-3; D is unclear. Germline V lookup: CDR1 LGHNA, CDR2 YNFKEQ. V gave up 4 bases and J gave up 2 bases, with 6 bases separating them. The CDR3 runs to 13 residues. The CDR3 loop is CASSPGPGNTIYF. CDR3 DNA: TGTGCCAGCAGCCCCGGTCCTGGAAACACCATATATTTT.

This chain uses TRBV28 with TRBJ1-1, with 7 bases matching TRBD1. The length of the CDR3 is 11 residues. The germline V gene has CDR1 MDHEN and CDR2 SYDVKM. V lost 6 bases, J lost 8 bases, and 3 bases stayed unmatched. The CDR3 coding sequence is TGTGCCAGCAGGGGGACAGTCGAAGCTTTCTTT. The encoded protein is CASRGTVEAFF.

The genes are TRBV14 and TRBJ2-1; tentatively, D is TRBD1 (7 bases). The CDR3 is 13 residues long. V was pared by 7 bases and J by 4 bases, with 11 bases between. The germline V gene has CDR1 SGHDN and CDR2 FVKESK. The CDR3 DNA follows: TGTGCCAGCACAGGGGGGATGTACAATGAGCAGTTCTTC. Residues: CASTGGMYNEQFF. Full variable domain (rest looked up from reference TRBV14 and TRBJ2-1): EAGVTQFPSHSVIEKGQTVTLRCDPISGHDNLYWYRRVMGKEIKFLLHFVKESKQDESGMPNNRFLAERTGGTYSTLKVQPAELEDSGVYFCASTGGMYNEQFFGPGTRLTVL.

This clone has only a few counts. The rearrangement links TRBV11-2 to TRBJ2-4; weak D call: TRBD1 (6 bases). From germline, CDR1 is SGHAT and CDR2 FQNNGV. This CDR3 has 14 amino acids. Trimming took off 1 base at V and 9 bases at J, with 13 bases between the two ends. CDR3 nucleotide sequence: TGTGCCAGCAGCTTAGTAGAGCGAGGGGGCATTCAGTACTTC. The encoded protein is CASSLVERGGIQYF.

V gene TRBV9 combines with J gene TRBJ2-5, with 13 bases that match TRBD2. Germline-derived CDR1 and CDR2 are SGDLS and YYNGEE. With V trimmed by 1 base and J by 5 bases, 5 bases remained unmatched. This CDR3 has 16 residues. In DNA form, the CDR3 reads TGTGCCAGCAGCGTAACTAGCGGGGGGGCCTGGGAGACCCAGTACTTC. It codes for CASSVTSGGAWETQYF.

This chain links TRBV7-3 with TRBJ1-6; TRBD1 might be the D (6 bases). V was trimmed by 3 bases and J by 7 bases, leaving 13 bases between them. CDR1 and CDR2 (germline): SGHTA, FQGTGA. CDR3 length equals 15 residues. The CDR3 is CASSFDPGQNSPLHF. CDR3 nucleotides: TGTGCCAGCAGCTTTGATCCAGGACAGAATTCACCCCTCCACTTT.

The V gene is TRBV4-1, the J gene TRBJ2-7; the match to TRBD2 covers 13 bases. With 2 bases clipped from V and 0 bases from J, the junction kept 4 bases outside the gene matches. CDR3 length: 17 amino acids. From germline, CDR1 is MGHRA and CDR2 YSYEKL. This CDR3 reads CASSQRLAGGPSYEQYF. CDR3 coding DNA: TGCGCCAGCAGCCAACGACTAGCGGGGGGCCCCTCCTACGAGCAGTACTTC.

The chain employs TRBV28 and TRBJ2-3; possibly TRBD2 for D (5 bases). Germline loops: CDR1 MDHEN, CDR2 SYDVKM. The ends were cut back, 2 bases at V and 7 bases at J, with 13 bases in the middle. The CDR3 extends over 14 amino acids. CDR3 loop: CASSLKGSGYTQYF. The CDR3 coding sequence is TGTGCCAGCAGTTTAAAGGGTTCGGGATATACGCAGTATTTT. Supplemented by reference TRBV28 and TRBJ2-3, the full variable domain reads DVKVTQSSRYLVKRTGEKVFLECVQDMDHENMFWYRQDPGLGLRLIYFSYDVKMKEKGDIPEGYSVSREKKERFSLILESASTNQTSMYLCASSLKGSGYTQYFGPGTRLTVL.

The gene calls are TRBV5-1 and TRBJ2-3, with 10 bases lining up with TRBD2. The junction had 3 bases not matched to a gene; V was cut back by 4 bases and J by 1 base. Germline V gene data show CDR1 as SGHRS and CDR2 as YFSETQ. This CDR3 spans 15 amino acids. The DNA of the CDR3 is TGCGCCAGCAGCGAGAGCGGGGGGGGCACAGATACGCAGTATTTT. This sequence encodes CASSESGGGTDTQYF.

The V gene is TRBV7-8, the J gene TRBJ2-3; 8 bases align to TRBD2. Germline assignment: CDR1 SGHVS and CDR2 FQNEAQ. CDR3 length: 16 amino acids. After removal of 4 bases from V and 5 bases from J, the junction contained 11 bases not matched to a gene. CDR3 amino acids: CASSSRAGAEIDTQYF. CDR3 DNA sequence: TGTGCCAGCAGCTCAAGAGCGGGAGCCGAGATAGATACGCAGTATTTT.

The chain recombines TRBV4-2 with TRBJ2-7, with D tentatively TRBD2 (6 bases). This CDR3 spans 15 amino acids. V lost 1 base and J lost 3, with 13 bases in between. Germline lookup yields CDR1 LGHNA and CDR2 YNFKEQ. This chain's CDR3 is CASSQAMGLGYEQYF. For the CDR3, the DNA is TGTGCCAGCAGCCAAGCTATGGGACTTGGCTACGAGCAGTACTTC.

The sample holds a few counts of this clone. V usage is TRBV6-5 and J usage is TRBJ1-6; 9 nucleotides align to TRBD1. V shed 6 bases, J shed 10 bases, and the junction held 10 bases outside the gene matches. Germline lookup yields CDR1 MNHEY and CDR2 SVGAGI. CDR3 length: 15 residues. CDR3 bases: TGTGCCAGCAGCCCCGCCGGGACAGGGACATCACCCCTCCACTTT. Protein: CASSPAGTGTSPLHF.

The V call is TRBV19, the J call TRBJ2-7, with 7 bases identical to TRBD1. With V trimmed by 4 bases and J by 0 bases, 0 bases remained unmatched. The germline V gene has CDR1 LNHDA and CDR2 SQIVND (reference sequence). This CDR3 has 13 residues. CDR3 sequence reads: CASSRDSSYEQYF. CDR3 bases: TGTGCCAGTAGTAGGGACAGCTCCTACGAGCAGTACTTC.

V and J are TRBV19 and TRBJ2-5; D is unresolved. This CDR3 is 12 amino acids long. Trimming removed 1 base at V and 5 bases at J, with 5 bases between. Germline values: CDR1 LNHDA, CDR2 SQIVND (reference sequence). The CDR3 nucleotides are TGTGCCAGTAGTATAGGTCGGGAGACCCAGTACTTC. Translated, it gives CASSIGRETQYF.